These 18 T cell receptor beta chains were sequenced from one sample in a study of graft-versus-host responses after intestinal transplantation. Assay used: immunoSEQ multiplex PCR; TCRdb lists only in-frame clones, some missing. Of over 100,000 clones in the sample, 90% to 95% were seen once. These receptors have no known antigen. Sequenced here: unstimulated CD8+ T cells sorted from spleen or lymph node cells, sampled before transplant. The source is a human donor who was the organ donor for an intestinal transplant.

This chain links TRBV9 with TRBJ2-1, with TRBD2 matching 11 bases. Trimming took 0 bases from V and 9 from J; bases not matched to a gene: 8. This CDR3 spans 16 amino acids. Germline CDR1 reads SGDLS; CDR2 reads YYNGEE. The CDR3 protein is CASSVALTSGSREQFF. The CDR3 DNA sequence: TGTGCCAGCAGCGTAGCTCTCACTAGCGGGAGTCGTGAGCAGTTCTTC.

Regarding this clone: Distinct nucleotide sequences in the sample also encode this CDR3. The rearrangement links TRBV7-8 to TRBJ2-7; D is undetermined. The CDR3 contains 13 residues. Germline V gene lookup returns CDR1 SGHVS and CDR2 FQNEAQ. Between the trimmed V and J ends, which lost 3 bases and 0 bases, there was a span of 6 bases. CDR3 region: CASSLGISYEQYF. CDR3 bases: TGTGCCAGCAGCTTGGGAATCTCCTACGAGCAGTACTTC.

CDR3 nucleotide sequence: TGTGCCAGCAGCGGGGTCCCGGGCGAGCAGTACTTC. Protein product: CASSGVPGEQYF. V and J are TRBV28 and TRBJ2-7; D perhaps matches TRBD2 (5 bases). Germline loops: CDR1 MDHEN, CDR2 SYDVKM. This CDR3 has 12 residues. Trimming took off 6 bases at V and 6 bases at J, with 12 bases between the two ends.

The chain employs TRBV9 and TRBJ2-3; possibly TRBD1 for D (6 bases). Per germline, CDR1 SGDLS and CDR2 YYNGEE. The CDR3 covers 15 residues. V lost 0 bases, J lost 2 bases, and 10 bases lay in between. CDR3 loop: CASSVEGDLTDTQYF. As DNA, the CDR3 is TGTGCCAGCAGCGTAGAGGGGGACCTCACAGATACGCAGTATTTT.

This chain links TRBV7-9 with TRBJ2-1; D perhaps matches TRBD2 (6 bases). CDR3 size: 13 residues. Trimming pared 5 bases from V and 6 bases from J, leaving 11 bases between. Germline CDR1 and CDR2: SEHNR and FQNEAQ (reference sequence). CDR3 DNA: TGTGCCAGCAGCCCGGGGACTGCCAATGAGCAGTTCTTC. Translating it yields CASSPGTANEQFF.

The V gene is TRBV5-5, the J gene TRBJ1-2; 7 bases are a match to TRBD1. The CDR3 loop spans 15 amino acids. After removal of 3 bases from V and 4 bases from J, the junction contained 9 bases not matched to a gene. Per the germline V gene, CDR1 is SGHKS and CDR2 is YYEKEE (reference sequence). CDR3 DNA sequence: TGTGCCAGCAGCTCCCGGGACAGTCCCCTCTATGGCTACACCTTC. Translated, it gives CASSSRDSPLYGYTF.

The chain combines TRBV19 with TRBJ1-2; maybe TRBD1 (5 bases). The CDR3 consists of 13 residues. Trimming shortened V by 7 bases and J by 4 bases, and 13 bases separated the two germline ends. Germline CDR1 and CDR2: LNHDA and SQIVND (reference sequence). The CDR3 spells CASTGARFYGYTF. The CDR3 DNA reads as TGTGCCAGTACCGGGGCCAGATTCTATGGCTACACCTTC.

CDR3 sequence: CAWSVSGGSTEAFF. The DNA of the CDR3 is TGTGCCTGGAGTGTATCTGGGGGATCCACTGAAGCTTTCTTT. The genes are TRBV30 and TRBJ1-1; a weak D match, TRBD1 (5 bases). CDR1 and CDR2 from the germline V gene are GTSNPN and SVGIG (reference sequence). Trimming cost V 0 bases and J 4 bases, with 12 bases left between them. The CDR3 is 14 amino acids.

The CDR3 sequence: CASSLAGGIYEQYF. Here the CDR3 DNA reads TGTGCCAGCAGCTTGGCCGGAGGGATCTACGAGCAGTACTTC. The chain is built from TRBV5-4 and TRBJ2-5, with D tentatively TRBD2 (6 bases). Near its end, the DNA agrees better with TRBJ2-7, so the J call may be wrong. Germline V gene data show CDR1 as SGHNT and CDR2 as YYREEE (reference sequence). The CDR3 extends over 14 amino acids.

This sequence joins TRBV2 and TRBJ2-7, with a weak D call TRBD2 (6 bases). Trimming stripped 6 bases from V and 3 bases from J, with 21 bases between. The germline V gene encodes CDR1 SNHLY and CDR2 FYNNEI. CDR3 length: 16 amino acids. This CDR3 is CASSGSMGGGDYEQYF. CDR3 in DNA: TGTGCCAGCAGCGGCTCCATGGGGGGAGGAGACTACGAGCAGTACTTC.

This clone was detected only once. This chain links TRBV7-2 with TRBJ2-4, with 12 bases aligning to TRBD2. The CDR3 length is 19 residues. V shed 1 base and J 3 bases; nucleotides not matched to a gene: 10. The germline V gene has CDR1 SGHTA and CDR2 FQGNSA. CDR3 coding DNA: TGTGCCAGCAGCTTAGGACTAGCGGGAGTGGGGCCTGGCAAAAACATTCAGTACTTC. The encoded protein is CASSLGLAGVGPGKNIQYF.

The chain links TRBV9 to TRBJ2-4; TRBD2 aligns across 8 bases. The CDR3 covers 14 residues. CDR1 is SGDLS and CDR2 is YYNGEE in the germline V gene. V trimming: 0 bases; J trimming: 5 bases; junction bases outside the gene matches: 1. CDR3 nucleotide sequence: TGTGCCAGCAGCGTAGCGGGAGGGCAAAACATTCAGTACTTC. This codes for CASSVAGGQNIQYF.

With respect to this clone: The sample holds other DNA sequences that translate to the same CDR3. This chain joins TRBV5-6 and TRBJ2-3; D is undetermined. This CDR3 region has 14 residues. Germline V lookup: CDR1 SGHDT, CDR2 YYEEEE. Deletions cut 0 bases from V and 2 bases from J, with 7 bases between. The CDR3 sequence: CASSLGQNTDTQYF. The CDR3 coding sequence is TGTGCCAGCAGCTTGGGGCAGAACACAGATACGCAGTATTTT. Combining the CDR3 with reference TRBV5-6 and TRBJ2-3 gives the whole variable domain DAGVTQSPTHLIKTRGQQVTLRCSPKSGHDTVSWYQQALGQGPQFIFQYYEEEERQRGNFPDRFSGHQFPNYSSELNVNALLLGDSALYLCASSLGQNTDTQYFGPGTRLTVL.

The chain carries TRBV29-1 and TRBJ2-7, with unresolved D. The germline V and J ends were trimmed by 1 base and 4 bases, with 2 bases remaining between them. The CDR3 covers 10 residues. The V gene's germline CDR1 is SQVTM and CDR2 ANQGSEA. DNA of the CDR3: TGCAGCGTTGAAGTTTACGAGCAGTACTTC. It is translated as CSVEVYEQYF.

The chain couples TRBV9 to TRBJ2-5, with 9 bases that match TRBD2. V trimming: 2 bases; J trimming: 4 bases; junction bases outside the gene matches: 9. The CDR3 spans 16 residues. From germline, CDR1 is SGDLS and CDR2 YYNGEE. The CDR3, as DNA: TGTGCCAGCAGCGTGGACGAAGCGGGAGGAGGAGAGACCCAGTACTTC. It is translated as CASSVDEAGGGETQYF.

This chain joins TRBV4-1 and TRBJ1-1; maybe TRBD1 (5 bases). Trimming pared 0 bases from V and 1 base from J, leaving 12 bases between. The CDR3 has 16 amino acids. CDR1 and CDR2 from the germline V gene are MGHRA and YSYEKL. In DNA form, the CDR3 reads TGCGCCAGCAGCCAAGAGGGTGGGGCCAGGAACACTGAAGCTTTCTTT. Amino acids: CASSQEGGARNTEAFF.

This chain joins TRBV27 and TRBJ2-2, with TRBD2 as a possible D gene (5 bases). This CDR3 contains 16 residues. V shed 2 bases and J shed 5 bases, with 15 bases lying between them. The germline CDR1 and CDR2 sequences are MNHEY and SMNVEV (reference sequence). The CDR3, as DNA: TGTGCCAGCAGTTTAAGCGGCCCCCCGAGGACCGGGGAGCTGTTTTTT. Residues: CASSLSGPPRTGELFF.

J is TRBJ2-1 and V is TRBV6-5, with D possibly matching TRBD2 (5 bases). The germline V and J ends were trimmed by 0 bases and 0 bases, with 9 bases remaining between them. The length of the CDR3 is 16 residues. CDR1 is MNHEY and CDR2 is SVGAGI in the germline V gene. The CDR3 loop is CASSYSGGSSYNEQFF. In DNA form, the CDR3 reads TGTGCCAGCAGTTACTCAGGCGGGTCCTCCTACAATGAGCAGTTCTTC.